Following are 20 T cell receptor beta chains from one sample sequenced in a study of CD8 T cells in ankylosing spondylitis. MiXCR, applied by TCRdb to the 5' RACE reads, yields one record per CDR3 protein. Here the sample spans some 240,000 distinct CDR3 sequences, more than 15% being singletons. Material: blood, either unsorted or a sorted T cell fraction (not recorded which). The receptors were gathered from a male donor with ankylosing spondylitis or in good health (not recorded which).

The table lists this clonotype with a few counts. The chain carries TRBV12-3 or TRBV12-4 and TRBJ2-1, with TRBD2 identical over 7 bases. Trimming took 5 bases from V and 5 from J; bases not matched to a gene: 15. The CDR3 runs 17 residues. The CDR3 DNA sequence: TGTGCCAGCAGTCCAACACCTGGACTAGGCCCTGACAATGAGCAGTTCTTC. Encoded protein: CASSPTPGLGPDNEQFF.

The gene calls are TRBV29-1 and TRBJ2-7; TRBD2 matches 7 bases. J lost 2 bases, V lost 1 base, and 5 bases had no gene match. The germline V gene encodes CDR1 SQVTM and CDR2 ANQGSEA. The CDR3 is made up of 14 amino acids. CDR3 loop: CSVEGPSGPYEQYF. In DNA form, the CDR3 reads TGCAGCGTTGAAGGGCCTAGCGGACCCTACGAGCAGTACTTC.

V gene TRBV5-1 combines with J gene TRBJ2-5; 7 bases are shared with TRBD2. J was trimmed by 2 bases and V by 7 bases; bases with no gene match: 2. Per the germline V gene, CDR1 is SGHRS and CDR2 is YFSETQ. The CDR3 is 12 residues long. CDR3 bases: TGCGCCAGCCGGCGGGAGCAAGAGACCCAGTACTTC. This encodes CASRREQETQYF.

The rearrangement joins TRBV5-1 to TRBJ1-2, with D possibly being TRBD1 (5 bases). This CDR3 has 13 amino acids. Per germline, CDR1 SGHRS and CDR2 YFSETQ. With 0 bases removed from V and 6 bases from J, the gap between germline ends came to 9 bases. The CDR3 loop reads CASSLAREDGYTF. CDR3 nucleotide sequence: TGCGCCAGCAGCTTGGCCAGGGAGGATGGCTACACCTTC. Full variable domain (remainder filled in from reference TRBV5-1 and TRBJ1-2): KAGVTQTPRYLIKTRGQQVTLSCSPISGHRSVSWYQQTPGQGLQFLFEYFSETQRNKGNFPGRFSGRQFSNSRSEMNVSTLELGDSALYLCASSLAREDGYTFGSGTRLTVV.

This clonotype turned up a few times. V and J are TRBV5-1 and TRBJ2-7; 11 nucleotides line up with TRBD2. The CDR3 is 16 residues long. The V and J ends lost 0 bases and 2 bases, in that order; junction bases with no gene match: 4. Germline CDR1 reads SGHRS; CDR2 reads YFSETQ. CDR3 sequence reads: CASSLEWGLAAYEQYF. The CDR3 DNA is TGCGCCAGCAGCTTGGAGTGGGGACTAGCGGCCTACGAGCAGTACTTC.

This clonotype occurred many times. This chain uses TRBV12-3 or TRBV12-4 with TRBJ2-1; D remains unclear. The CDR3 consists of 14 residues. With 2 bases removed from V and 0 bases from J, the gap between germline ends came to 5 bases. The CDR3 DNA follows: TGTGCCAGCAGTTTAATGAGCTCCTACAATGAGCAGTTCTTC. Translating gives CASSLMSSYNEQFF.

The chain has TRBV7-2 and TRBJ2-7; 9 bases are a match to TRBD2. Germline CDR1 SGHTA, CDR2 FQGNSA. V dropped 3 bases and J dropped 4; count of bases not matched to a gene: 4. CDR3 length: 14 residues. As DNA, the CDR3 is TGTGCCAGCAGCTTTAGCGGGAGAAGATACGAGCAGTACTTC. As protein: CASSFSGRRYEQYF.

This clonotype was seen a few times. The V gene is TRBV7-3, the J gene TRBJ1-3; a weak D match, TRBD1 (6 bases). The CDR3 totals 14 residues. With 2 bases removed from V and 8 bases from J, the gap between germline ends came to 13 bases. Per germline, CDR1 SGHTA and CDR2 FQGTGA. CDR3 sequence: CASSLGGGADTIYF. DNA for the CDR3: TGTGCCAGCAGCTTAGGTGGGGGCGCGGACACCATATATTTT.

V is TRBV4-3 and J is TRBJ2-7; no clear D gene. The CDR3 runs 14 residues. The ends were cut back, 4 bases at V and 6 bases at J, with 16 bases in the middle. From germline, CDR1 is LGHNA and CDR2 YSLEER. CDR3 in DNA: TGCGCCAGCAGCCTTAGACGAAATTCGGGCGAGCAGTACTTC. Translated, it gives CASSLRRNSGEQYF.

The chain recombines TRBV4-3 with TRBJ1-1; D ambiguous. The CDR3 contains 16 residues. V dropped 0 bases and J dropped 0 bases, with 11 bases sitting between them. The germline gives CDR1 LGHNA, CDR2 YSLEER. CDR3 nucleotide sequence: TGCGCCAGCAGCCAAGATCGGGCCAGCATGAACACTGAAGCTTTCTTT. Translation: CASSQDRASMNTEAFF.

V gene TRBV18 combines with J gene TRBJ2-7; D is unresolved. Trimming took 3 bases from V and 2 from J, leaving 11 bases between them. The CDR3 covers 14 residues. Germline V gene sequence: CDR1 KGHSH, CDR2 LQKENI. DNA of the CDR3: TGTGCCAGCTCACCTGCGACGCATACCTACGAGCAGTACTTC. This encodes CASSPATHTYEQYF.

The CDR3 is CASSMRSGDIQYF. The CDR3 region has the DNA TGTGCCAGTAGTATGAGATCCGGGGACATTCAGTACTTC. The chain has TRBV19 and TRBJ2-4; D is possibly TRBD2 (5 bases). V lost 3 bases, J lost 8 bases, and 11 bases lay in between. The CDR3 runs to 13 residues. Germline V gene lookup returns CDR1 LNHDA and CDR2 SQIVND (reference sequence).

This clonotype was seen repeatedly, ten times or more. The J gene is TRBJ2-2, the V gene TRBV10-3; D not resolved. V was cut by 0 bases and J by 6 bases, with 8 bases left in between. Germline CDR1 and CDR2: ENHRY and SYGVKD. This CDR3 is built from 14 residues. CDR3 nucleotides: TGTGCCATCAGTGAGTCCGGAGATCCCGGGGAGCTGTTTTTT. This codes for CAISESGDPGELFF.

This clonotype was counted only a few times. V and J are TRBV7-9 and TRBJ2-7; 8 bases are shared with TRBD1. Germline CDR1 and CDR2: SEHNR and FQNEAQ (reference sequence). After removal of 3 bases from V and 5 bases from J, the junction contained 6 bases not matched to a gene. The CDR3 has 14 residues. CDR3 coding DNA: TGTGCCAGCAGCTTGTCACAGGGGGTCGACGAGCAGTACTTC. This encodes CASSLSQGVDEQYF.

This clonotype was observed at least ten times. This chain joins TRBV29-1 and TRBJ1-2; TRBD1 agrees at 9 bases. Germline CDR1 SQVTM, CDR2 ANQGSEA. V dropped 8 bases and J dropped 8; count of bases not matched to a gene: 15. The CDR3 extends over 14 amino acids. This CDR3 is CSTLRRDRAGGYTF. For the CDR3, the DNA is TGCAGCACCTTGAGGCGGGACAGGGCGGGCGGCTACACCTTC.

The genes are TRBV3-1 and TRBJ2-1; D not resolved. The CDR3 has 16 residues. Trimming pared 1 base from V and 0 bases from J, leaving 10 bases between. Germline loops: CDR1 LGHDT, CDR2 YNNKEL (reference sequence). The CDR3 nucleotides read TGTGCCAGCAGCCAAGCGAGCGAACACTCCTACAATGAGCAGTTCTTC. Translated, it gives CASSQASEHSYNEQFF.

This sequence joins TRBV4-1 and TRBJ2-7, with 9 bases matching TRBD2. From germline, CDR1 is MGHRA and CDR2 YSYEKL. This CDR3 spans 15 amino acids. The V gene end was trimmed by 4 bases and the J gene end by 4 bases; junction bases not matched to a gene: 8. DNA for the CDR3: TGCGCCAGCAGCCGAAGACTAGCGGCCTTTTACGAGCAGTACTTC. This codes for CASSRRLAAFYEQYF.

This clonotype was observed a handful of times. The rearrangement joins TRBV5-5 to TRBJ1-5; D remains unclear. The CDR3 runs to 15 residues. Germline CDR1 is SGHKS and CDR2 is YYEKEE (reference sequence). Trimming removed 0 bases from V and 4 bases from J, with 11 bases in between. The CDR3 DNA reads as TGTGCCAGCAGCTTGGTTTACGGGGAGAATCAGCCCCAGCATTTT. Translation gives CASSLVYGENQPQHF.

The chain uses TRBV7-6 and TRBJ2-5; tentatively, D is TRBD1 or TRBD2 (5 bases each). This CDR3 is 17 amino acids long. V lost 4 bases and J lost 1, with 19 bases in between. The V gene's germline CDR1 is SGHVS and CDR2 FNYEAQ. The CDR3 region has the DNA TGTGCCAGCAGCTCACCTGTGGACACGGGGCTCCAAGAGACCCAGTACTTC. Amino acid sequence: CASSSPVDTGLQETQYF.

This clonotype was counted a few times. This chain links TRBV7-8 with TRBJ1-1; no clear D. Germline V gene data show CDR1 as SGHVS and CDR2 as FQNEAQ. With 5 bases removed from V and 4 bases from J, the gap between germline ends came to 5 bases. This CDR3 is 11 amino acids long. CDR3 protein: CASSPITEAFF. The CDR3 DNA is TGTGCCAGCAGCCCCATCACTGAAGCTTTCTTT.